This TCR beta chain originates from a study of T cell repertoires in cytomegalovirus infection. With 5 bases removed from V and 1 base from J, the gap between germline ends came to 11 bases. Germline V gene data show CDR1 as SGHAT and CDR2 as FQNNGV. The CDR3 runs to 14 residues. General study results and limits: Across the ex vivo response, the dominant clonotypes were HLA-C-restricted CMV-specific TCR beta clonotypes.

This clonotype was recorded at least ten times. Antigen unknown. TCRdb recomputed calls from the reads with MiXCR, one row per CDR3 protein. The sample includes about 310,000 distinct CDR3 sequences, about a sixth of them seen just once. Sequences were obtained from PBMCs. The V gene is TRBV11-2, the J gene TRBJ1-1, with D perhaps matching TRBD1 (5 bases). This receptor was identified in a human donor in good health (CMV status not recorded). Some clones in this sample may be carry-over from other donors' samples. CDR3 in amino acids: CASSVTQENTEAFF. CDR3 DNA: TGTGCCAGCAGCGTGACACAGGAGAACACTGAAGCTTTCTTT. The full variable domain, in which reference TRBV11-2 and TRBJ1-1 provide the parts outside the CDR3, is EAGVAQSPRYKIIEKRQSVAFWCNPISGHATLYWYQQILGQGPKLLIQFQNNGVVDDSQLPKDRFSAERLKGVDSTLKIQPAKLEDSAVYLCASSVTQENTEAFFGQGTRLTVV.